Shown below are 19 T cell receptor beta chains from a single sample sequenced in a study of blood T cell repertoires in COVID-19. Data came from immunoSEQ multiplex PCR; TCRdb stores just in-frame clones and leaves some out. The sample lists over 150,000 clones; about four fifths were seen once. Sequencing was done on a sample of PBMCs or T cells enriched from blood (not recorded which). These receptors originate from a woman aged 55-70 years who had recovered from COVID-19.

This clone has just one count. Here the CDR3 reads CASASRGAAYEQYF. CDR3 sequence (DNA): TGCGCCAGCGCCTCCCGGGGGGCTGCCTACGAGCAGTACTTC. V and J are TRBV4-1 and TRBJ2-7, with a tentative D call TRBD2 (7 bases). Germline V gene sequence: CDR1 MGHRA, CDR2 YSYEKL. CDR3 length: 14 amino acids. The ends were cut back, 8 bases at V and 2 bases at J, with 16 bases in the middle.

The chain links TRBV5-1 to TRBJ2-1; tentatively, D is TRBD1 (7 bases). V lost 4 bases to trimming and J lost 4 bases, with 15 bases between them. Per the germline V gene, CDR1 is SGHRS and CDR2 is YFSETQ. The CDR3 loop spans 15 amino acids. The CDR3 sequence is CASSQGGTAYNEQFF. In nucleotides, the CDR3 is TGCGCCAGCAGCCAGGGGGGCACGGCATACAATGAGCAGTTCTTC. The variable domain in full, with the rest retrieved from reference TRBV5-1 and TRBJ2-1, is KAGVTQTPRYLIKTRGQQVTLSCSPISGHRSVSWYQQTPGQGLQFLFEYFSETQRNKGNFPGRFSGRQFSNSRSEMNVSTLELGDSALYLCASSQGGTAYNEQFFGPGTRLTVL.

The J gene is TRBJ2-3, the V gene TRBV3-1 (or the pseudogene TRBV3-2); D might be TRBD1 (5 bases). Per the germline V gene, CDR1 is LGHDT and CDR2 is YNNKEL (reference sequence). V was cut by 5 bases and J by 0 bases, with 18 bases left in between. The CDR3 extends over 17 amino acids. The CDR3 reads CASSDLTGSSSTDTQYF. The CDR3 DNA reads as TGTGCCAGCAGCGACCTTACAGGTTCCTCTAGCACAGATACGCAGTATTTT.

On this clone itself: Other DNA sequences in this sample translate to the same CDR3. V usage is TRBV2 and J usage is TRBJ2-7; 9 bases agree with TRBD1. In germline, CDR1 is SNHLY, CDR2 FYNNEI. The CDR3 covers 13 residues. The trim removed 6 bases at V and 2 bases at J, leaving 2 bases unmatched. CDR3 bases: TGTGCCAGCAGGACAGGGGGTACCTACGAGCAGTACTTC. It specifies CASRTGGTYEQYF.

The chain combines TRBV24-1 with TRBJ2-2; unclear D gene. Trimming stripped 3 bases from V and 5 bases from J, with 12 bases between. There are 15 residues in the CDR3. CDR1 and CDR2 from the germline V gene are KGHDR and SFDVKD. The CDR3 DNA is TGTGCCACCAGTGATCCCAGGTCACGAACCGGGGAGCTGTTTTTT. Protein: CATSDPRSRTGELFF.

This chain links TRBV15 with TRBJ1-5; TRBD1 matches at 10 bases. Trimming cost V 6 bases and J 4 bases; bases outside gene matches: 6. The CDR3 runs to 15 residues. CDR1 LNHNV and CDR2 YYDKDF come from the germline V gene (reference sequence). CDR3 region: CATRGGQGGNQPQHF. The DNA for the CDR3 is TGTGCCACCAGAGGCGGACAGGGGGGTAATCAGCCCCAGCATTTT.

The chain carries TRBV7-8 and TRBJ2-6; D possibly corresponds to TRBD2 (5 bases). The germline gives CDR1 SGHVS, CDR2 FQNEAQ. V lost 1 base to trimming and J lost 0 bases, with 13 bases between them. The CDR3 is 18 amino acids. The CDR3 DNA is TGTGCCAGCAGCTTAGAAGGACTTTGGCTCTCTGGGGCCAACGTCCTGACTTTC. Protein product: CASSLEGLWLSGANVLTF.

The chain is built from TRBV6-5 and TRBJ2-7; 8 nucleotides agree with TRBD2. Germline V lookup: CDR1 MNHEY, CDR2 SVGAGI. V shed 4 bases and J 1 base; nucleotides not matched to a gene: 6. The CDR3 sequence is 15 residues long. In DNA form, the CDR3 reads TGTGCCAGCAGTTCGCCGGGGGGGAGATCCTACGAGCAGTACTTC. Translating gives CASSSPGGRSYEQYF.

The V and J genes are TRBV30 and TRBJ1-1, with D tentatively TRBD1 (6 bases). Germline lookup yields CDR1 GTSNPN and CDR2 SVGIG (reference sequence). The CDR3 is made up of 14 amino acids. The V end lost 4 bases, the J end lost 0 bases, and 12 bases lay between the germline ends. The chain's CDR3 is CAWTTGQMNTEAFF. CDR3 nucleotide sequence: TGTGCCTGGACTACCGGACAGATGAACACTGAAGCTTTCTTT. Full variable domain (missing parts from reference TRBV30 and TRBJ1-1): SQTIHQWPATLVQPVGSPLSLECTVEGTSNPNLYWYRQAAGRGLQLLFYSVGIGQISSEVPQNLSASRPQDRQFILSSKKLLLSDSGFYLCAWTTGQMNTEAFFGQGTRLTVV.

The rearrangement uses TRBV12-3 or TRBV12-4 and TRBJ2-3; maybe TRBD2 (6 bases). Deletions cut 8 bases from V and 4 bases from J, with 13 bases between. The CDR3 covers 13 residues. Here the CDR3 reads CASHSSGADTQYF. The CDR3 DNA reads TGTGCCAGCCACTCCTCGGGGGCAGATACGCAGTATTTT.

This chain connects TRBV27 to TRBJ2-4, with TRBD1 identical over 9 bases. The CDR3 spans 14 residues. The germline gives CDR1 MNHEY, CDR2 SMNVEV (reference sequence). The ends lost 3 bases at V and 9 bases at J; junction bases unmatched: 6. The CDR3 DNA follows: TGTGCCAGCAGTTTTGGACAGGGGCGAGTCATTCAGTACTTC. Residues: CASSFGQGRVIQYF.

CDR3 region: CASSDSGLRYF. CDR3 nucleotide sequence: TGCGCCAGCAGTGACTCAGGACTCCGGTACTTC. This rearrangement joins TRBV10-1 to TRBJ2-7; weak D call: TRBD2 (5 bases). The length of the CDR3 is 11 residues. Germline V gene lookup returns CDR1 WNHNN and CDR2 SYGVQD (reference sequence). V lost 3 bases and J lost 12, with 12 bases in between.

The CDR3 DNA is TGTGCCAGCAGTCCCCGGCCGGGACAGGGGGTGGGCGAGCAGTACTTC. Encoded protein: CASSPRPGQGVGEQYF. This chain uses TRBV28 with TRBJ2-7; TRBD1 agrees at 11 bases. The CDR3 consists of 16 residues. V was pared by 5 bases and J by 6 bases, with 12 bases of the junction left unmatched. CDR1 is MDHEN, CDR2 SYDVKM, per germline.

This clone was seen a single time. The V and J genes are TRBV2 and TRBJ2-1; tentative D call: TRBD1 (5 bases). Germline values: CDR1 SNHLY, CDR2 FYNNEI. The V end lost 3 bases, the J end lost 1 base, and 7 bases lay between the germline ends. The CDR3 runs to 14 residues. CDR3 bases: TGTGCCAGCAGTGAGCGACAGTCCTACAATGAGCAGTTCTTC. This sequence encodes CASSERQSYNEQFF. The entire variable domain, with the rest obtained from reference TRBV2 and TRBJ2-1, is as follows: EPEVTQTPSHQVTQMGQEVILRCVPISNHLYFYWYRQILGQKVEFLVSFYNNEISEKSEIFDDQFSVERPDGSNFTLKIRSTKLEDSAMYFCASSERQSYNEQFFGPGTRLTVL.

The J gene is TRBJ1-5, the V gene TRBV19; D remains unclear. Germline V gene lookup returns CDR1 LNHDA and CDR2 SQIVND (reference sequence). With 7 bases removed from V and 1 base from J, the gap between germline ends came to 14 bases. The CDR3 covers 15 residues. The CDR3 loop reads CASNRNPASNQPQHF. The DNA of the CDR3 is TGTGCCAGTAATCGAAACCCTGCGAGCAATCAGCCCCAGCATTTT.

The V gene is TRBV5-1, the J gene TRBJ2-7; unclear D gene. The CDR3 runs 15 residues. In germline, CDR1 is SGHRS, CDR2 YFSETQ. Trimming cost V 1 base and J 5 bases, with 16 bases left between them. CDR3 residues: CASSLMELVSDEQYF. The DNA for the CDR3 is TGCGCCAGCAGCTTGATGGAATTGGTAAGCGACGAGCAGTACTTC.

The chain carries TRBV7-4 and TRBJ2-3; the match to TRBD2 covers 9 bases. The CDR3 has 18 amino acids. V lost 7 bases and J lost 0; bases outside the gene matches: 14. Germline CDR1 SGHVT, CDR2 SQSDAQ. The CDR3 sequence is CASIATSGTDTSTDTQYF. The CDR3 bases are TGTGCCAGCATTGCGACTAGCGGCACAGATACTAGCACAGATACGCAGTATTTT.

The rearrangement links TRBV18 to TRBJ1-5, with 8 bases aligning to TRBD1. Trimming removed 5 bases from V and 7 bases from J; junction bases left unmatched: 7. This CDR3 is built from 14 residues. Germline-derived CDR1 and CDR2 are KGHSH and LQKENI. This chain's CDR3 is CASSEGQERQPQHF. The CDR3 region has the DNA TGTGCCAGCTCAGAGGGACAGGAGAGACAGCCCCAGCATTTT. Full variable domain (outside the CDR3, taken from reference TRBV18 and TRBJ1-5): NAGVMQNPRHLVRRRGQEARLRCSPMKGHSHVYWYRQLPEEGLKFMVYLQKENIIDESGMPKERFSAEFPKEGPSILRIQQVVRGDSAAYFCASSEGQERQPQHFGDGTRLSIL.

The chain is built from TRBV6-6 and TRBJ2-1; D gene unclear. This CDR3 region has 12 residues. The V end lost 2 bases, the J end lost 9 bases, and 8 bases lay between the germline ends. Germline V gene sequence: CDR1 MNHNY, CDR2 SVGAGI (reference sequence). The CDR3: CASSYGNGEQFF. DNA of the CDR3: TGTGCCAGCAGTTACGGTAACGGTGAGCAGTTCTTC.